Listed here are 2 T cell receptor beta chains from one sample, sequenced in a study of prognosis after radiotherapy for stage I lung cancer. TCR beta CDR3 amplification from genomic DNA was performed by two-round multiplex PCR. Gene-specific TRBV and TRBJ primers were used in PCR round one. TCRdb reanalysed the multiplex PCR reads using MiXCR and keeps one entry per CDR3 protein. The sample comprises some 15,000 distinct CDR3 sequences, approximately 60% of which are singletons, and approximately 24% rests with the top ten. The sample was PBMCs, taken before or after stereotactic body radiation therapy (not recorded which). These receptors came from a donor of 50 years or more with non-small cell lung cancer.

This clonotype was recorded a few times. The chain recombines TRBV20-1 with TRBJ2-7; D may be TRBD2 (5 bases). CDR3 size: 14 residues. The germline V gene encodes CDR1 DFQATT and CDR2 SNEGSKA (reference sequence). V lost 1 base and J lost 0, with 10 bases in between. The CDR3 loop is CSARVSGFSYEQYF. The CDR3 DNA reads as TGCAGTGCTAGAGTCAGCGGTTTCTCCTACGAGCAGTACTTC.

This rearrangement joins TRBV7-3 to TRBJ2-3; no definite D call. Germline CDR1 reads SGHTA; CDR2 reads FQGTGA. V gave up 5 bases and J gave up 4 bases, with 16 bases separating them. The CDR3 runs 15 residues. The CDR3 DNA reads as TGTGCCAGCAGCATTCTCCAGACCGGGTCAGATACGCAGTATTTT. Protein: CASSILQTGSDTQYF.